This T cell receptor (beta chain) was recorded in a study of blood T cell repertoires in COVID-19. Study summary: The United States, Italy and Spain were the sources of the acute and convalescent COVID-19 samples.

The protocol was immunoSEQ multiplex PCR, while the TCRdb copy is restricted to in-frame clones and leaves out a portion. This repertoire shows under 300,000 clones, 75% to 90% found once; its top ten account for less than 2%. The CDR3 length is 15 residues. V lost 7 bases and J lost 1, with 16 bases in between. The germline gives CDR1 SNHLY, CDR2 FYNNEI. The gene calls are TRBV2 and TRBJ1-1, with TRBD1 as a possible D gene (5 bases). The sequenced sample consisted of PBMCs or T cells enriched from blood (not recorded which). The sequence came from a middle-aged woman who had recovered from COVID-19. The CDR3 loop is CASKALDSWNTEAFF. The CDR3 DNA is TGTGCCAGCAAGGCGTTAGACAGCTGGAACACTGAAGCTTTCTTT.